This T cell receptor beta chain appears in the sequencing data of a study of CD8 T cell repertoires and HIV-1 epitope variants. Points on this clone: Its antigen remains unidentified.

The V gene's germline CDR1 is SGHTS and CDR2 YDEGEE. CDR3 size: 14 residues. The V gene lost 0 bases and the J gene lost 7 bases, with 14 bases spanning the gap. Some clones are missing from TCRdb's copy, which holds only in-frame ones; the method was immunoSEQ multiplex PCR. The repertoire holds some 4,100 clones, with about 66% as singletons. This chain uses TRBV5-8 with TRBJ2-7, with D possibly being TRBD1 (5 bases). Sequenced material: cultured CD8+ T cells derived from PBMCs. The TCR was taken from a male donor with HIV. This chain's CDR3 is CASSLGQYLREQYF. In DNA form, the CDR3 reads TGTGCCAGCAGCTTGGGACAGTACCTTCGTGAGCAGTACTTC.